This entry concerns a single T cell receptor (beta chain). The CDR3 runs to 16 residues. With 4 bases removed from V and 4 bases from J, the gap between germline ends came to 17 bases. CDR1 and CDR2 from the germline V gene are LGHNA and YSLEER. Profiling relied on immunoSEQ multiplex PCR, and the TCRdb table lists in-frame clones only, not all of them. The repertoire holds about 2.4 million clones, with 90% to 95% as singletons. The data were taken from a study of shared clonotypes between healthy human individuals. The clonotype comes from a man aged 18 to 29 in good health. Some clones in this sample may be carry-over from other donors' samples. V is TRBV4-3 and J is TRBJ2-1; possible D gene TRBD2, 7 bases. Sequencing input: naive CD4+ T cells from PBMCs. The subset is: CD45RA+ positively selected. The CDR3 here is CASSPGATSVYNEQFF. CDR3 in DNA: TGCGCCAGCAGCCCAGGGGCTACTAGCGTGTACAATGAGCAGTTCTTC.